A selection of T cell receptor beta chains follows, all from one sample in a study of T cells of healthy individuals. TCRdb ran MiXCR on the 5' RACE reads and lists one entry per CDR3 protein. The table has 60,000 to 70,000 distinct CDR3 sequences, about a sixth seen once; the top ten hold around 4.5%. The source of these receptors is a human donor in good health. Both conserved end residues are part of each CDR3. The D gene is left open where the match is weak. For some rows the clone size is stated as once, few or many, or as a class when expanded; others skip it.

J	size	D	V	CDR3	DNA
TRBJ2-5	few	NA	TRBV6-4	CASSQEPGETQYF	TGTGCCAGCAGTCAGGAGCCGGGGGAGACCCAGTACTTC
TRBJ2-3	NA	NA	TRBV5-5	CASSPRGGTDTQYF	TGTGCCAGCAGCCCGAGAGGGGGCACAGATACGCAGTATTTT
TRBJ2-3	many	TRBD2	TRBV11-2	CASSLGSGVTQYF	TGTGCCAGCAGCTTAGGTAGCGGGGTTACGCAGTATTTT
TRBJ2-7	many	NA	TRBV29-1	CSVAPGEVFEQYF	TGCAGCGTTGCCCCGGGAGAGGTCTTCGAGCAGTACTTC
TRBJ2-3	NA	NA	TRBV14	CASSQEQAGTDTQYF	TGTGCCAGCAGCCAAGAACAGGCAGGGACAGATACGCAGTATTTT
TRBJ2-5	NA	NA	TRBV12-3/TRBV12-4	CASSLGPGETQYF	TGTGCCAGCAGTTTGGGTCCGGGAGAGACCCAGTACTTC
TRBJ1-4	few	NA	TRBV4-2	CASSQLGAPTLKLFF	TGTGCCAGCAGCCAATTGGGGGCCCCAACATTAAAACTGTTTTTT
TRBJ2-3	few	TRBD1	TRBV7-9	CASSPDRGADTQYF	TGTGCCAGCAGCCCTGACAGGGGGGCAGATACGCAGTATTTT
TRBJ2-7	many	TRBD2	TRBV9	CASSGGSGLTEQYF	TGTGCCAGCAGCGGGGGTAGCGGGCTCACCGAGCAGTACTTC
TRBJ2-5	many	NA	TRBV15	CATSRDLQETQYF	TGTGCCACCAGCAGAGATCTCCAAGAGACCCAGTACTTC
TRBJ1-2	many	NA	TRBV7-9	CASSLLGWQAFF	TGTGCCAGCAGCTTACTTGGGTGGCAGGCTTTCTTC
TRBJ2-1	NA	TRBD2	TRBV10-3	CAITTTSGSYNEQFF	TGTGCCATCACCACGACTAGCGGCAGCTACAATGAGCAGTTCTTC
TRBJ1-1	NA	TRBD1	TRBV7-6	CASSLGTGVNTEAFF	TGTGCCAGCAGCTTAGGGACAGGGGTAAACACTGAAGCTTTCTTT
TRBJ2-7	many	NA	TRBV7-9	CAVPRKGRAYEQYF	TGTGCCGTCCCCCGGAAGGGTCGGGCATACGAGCAGTACTTC
TRBJ2-3	few	TRBD1	TRBV7-9	CASSHWTGTDTQYF	TGTGCCAGCAGCCATTGGACAGGAACAGATACGCAGTATTTT
TRBJ2-1	few	NA	TRBV5-1	CASSLDGINEQFF	TGCGCCAGCAGCTTGGATGGAATTAATGAGCAGTTCTTC
TRBJ1-3	many	NA	TRBV10-3	CAISDSTYSGGGNTIYF	TGTGCCATCAGTGATTCTACCTATTCGGGTGGAGGAAACACCATATATTTT